Below, one T cell receptor (beta chain) is given with its context. The entry originates in a study of blood T cell repertoires in COVID-19. Study overall: Samples of COVID-19 (acute and convalescent) were obtained from the United States, Italy and Spain. PBMCs, B-cell-depleted T cells, or T cells were the source of the cDNA or gDNA that made up the material.

Germline values: CDR1 SGDLS, CDR2 YYNGEE. The ends lost 2 bases at V and 5 bases at J; junction bases unmatched: 8. The CDR3 consists of 16 residues. Assay used: immunoSEQ multiplex PCR; TCRdb lists only in-frame clones, some missing. The profile covers 150,000 to 200,000 clones, with over 80% appearing a single time and roughly 8.1% taken by the ten largest. The sequencing input was peripheral blood. The gene calls are TRBV9 and TRBJ2-5, with 11 bases lining up with TRBD2. The TCR originated in a woman of 80 years or more with COVID-19, enrolled during active disease. CDR3 DNA sequence: TGTGCCAGCAGCGTCCTCCCACTAGCGGGAGACGAGACCCAGTACTTC. This codes for CASSVLPLAGDETQYF.